This TCR beta chain appears in the sequencing data of a study of T cell responses to AZD1222 COVID-19 vaccine. The overall study: Analysis merged second doses at about 4 or about 12 weeks. General study points: Spike-specific TCR breadth and depth rose after two AZD1222 doses.

There are 17 residues in the CDR3. Germline values: CDR1 SGHRS, CDR2 YFSETQ. V gave up 4 bases and J gave up 0 bases, with 19 bases separating them. The protocol was immunoSEQ multiplex PCR, while the TCRdb copy is restricted to in-frame clones and leaves out a portion. The sample consists of some 88,000 clones, around 90% of them appearing once. As to this clone: Its matching antigen is unknown.

This sequence originates from an adult in good health. V and J are TRBV5-1 and TRBJ1-1; D possibly corresponds to TRBD1 (6 bases). Source: peripheral blood, taken on day 0 of AZD1222 vaccination. The CDR3: CASSNGPPGQMNTEAFF. The CDR3 DNA follows: TGCGCCAGCAGCAACGGTCCCCCCGGACAGATGAACACTGAAGCTTTCTTT.